Listed below are T cell receptor beta chains from one sample, sequenced in a study of cytomegalovirus exposure and HLA in healthy donors. Clones were read by immunoSEQ multiplex PCR, and TCRdb kept only the in-frame ones, dropping some. This repertoire includes around 100,000 clones. The specimen sequenced was PBMCs. Every receptor here comes from a woman aged 30 to 39 in good health and CMV-seronegative. Each CDR3 is given with its conserved first and last residue. A D gene is named only where the DNA matches it firmly.

TRBJ1-1 | TRBV5-1 | NA | TGCGCCAGCAGCGAGGCGGCAGGGCGAACTGAAGCTTTCTTT | CASSEAAGRTEAFF
TRBJ2-3 | TRBV19 | NA | TGTGCCAGTAGTAGCAGGGGTCCTCTCCCTGGCACAGATACGCAGTATTTT | CASSSRGPLPGTDTQYF
TRBJ2-7 | TRBV7-9 | TRBD1 | TGTGCCAGCAGCTTAGGGGACAGGGGGTTCGACGAGCAGTACTTC | CASSLGDRGFDEQYF
TRBJ1-2 | TRBV30 | TRBD1 | TGTGCCTGGAACCTCGGGACAGGGAATGGCTACACCTTC | CAWNLGTGNGYTF
TRBJ2-7 | TRBV28 | TRBD1 | TGTGCCAGCAGTTTATGGGGACAGGGCAGAGAGCAGTACTTC | CASSLWGQGREQYF
TRBJ1-1 | TRBV10-3 | NA | TGTGCCATCAGTGAGTTGATACAGGGCGCCACTGAAGCTTTCTTT | CAISELIQGATEAFF
TRBJ2-3 | TRBV7-2 | NA | TGTGCCAGCAGCCGAGCCCTTACCGGGCAGTATTTT | CASSRALTGQYF
TRBJ1-4 | TRBV11-2 | NA | TGTGCCAGCAGCCAGAGGGGGAAACTGTTTTTT | CASSQRGKLFF
TRBJ2-5 | TRBV29-1 | NA | TGCAGCGTTGTCGAGAGGAAACTTGCCCAAGAGACCCAGTACTTC | CSVVERKLAQETQYF
TRBJ2-2 | TRBV6-5 | TRBD1 | TGTGCCAGCAGATTTTCAGGGGGCACCGGGGAGCTGTTTTTT | CASRFSGGTGELFF
TRBJ2-1 | TRBV19 | TRBD2 | TGTGCCAGTAGTATAGGGATAGCGGGCGGCTCCTACAATGAGCAGTTCTTC | CASSIGIAGGSYNEQFF
TRBJ1-6 | TRBV6-4 | TRBD1 | TGTGCCAGCAGTGAGGTCCCCTTGTCTGGACAGGATAATTCACCCCTCCACTTT | CASSEVPLSGQDNSPLHF
TRBJ2-7 | TRBV30 | NA | TGTGCCTGGAGTAGAGACAAGGGGGACGAGCAGTACTTC | CAWSRDKGDEQYF
TRBJ1-2 | TRBV11-2 | NA | TGTGCCAGCAGCTCTCCGGGACTAGAGAACTATGGCTACACCTTC | CASSSPGLENYGYTF
TRBJ2-5 | TRBV28 | TRBD1 | TGTGCCAGCAGCCTAGGGACAGGGGGGTGGCAAGAGACCCAGTACTTC | CASSLGTGGWQETQYF
TRBJ1-2 | TRBV5-1 | NA | TGCGCCAGCAGCTCGGACTTTTCTGGAGATGGCTACACCTTC | CASSSDFSGDGYTF
TRBJ2-7 | TRBV16 | NA | TGTGCCAGCAGCCAATCTAACACCTACGAGCAGTACTTC | CASSQSNTYEQYF
TRBJ2-4 | TRBV10-3 | NA | TGTGCCATCAGCCCGATGCTCCCGGGGGTTGCCAAAAACATTCAGTACTTC | CAISPMLPGVAKNIQYF
TRBJ1-2 | TRBV15 | NA | TGTGCCACCAGCAGATCTCCGTCGACAGCCAACTATGGCTACACCTTC | CATSRSPSTANYGYTF
TRBJ1-6 | TRBV5-8 | NA | TGTGCCAGCAGCGCCAAAGCTACCCGGGTGAGCAGTCCCCTCCACTTT | CASSAKATRVSSPLHF
TRBJ1-2 | TRBV20-1 | NA | TGCAGTGCCAAGACAGGCAAGGGCTACACCTTC | CSAKTGKGYTF
TRBJ2-1 | TRBV19 | TRBD2 | TGTGCCAGTAGTATAGCGGGAGGGTCTGGAAATGAGCAGTTCTTC | CASSIAGGSGNEQFF
TRBJ2-3 | TRBV9 | NA | TGTGCCAGCAGCGCTTACACAGATACGCAGTATTTT | CASSAYTDTQYF
TRBJ2-7 | TRBV6-5 | TRBD2 | TGTGCCAGCAGTGTTATCGGGAGGGACGAGCAGTACTTC | CASSVIGRDEQYF
TRBJ2-2 | TRBV6-1 | TRBD1 | TGTGCCAGCAGTGAAGTGACAGGGCGAGGCACCGGGGAGCTGTTTTTT | CASSEVTGRGTGELFF
TRBJ1-3 | TRBV5-6 | NA | TGTGCCAGCAGCATAACAGCTAACTCTGGAAACACCATATATTTT | CASSITANSGNTIYF
TRBJ2-5 | TRBV6-1 | TRBD2 | TGTGCCAGCAGGGTTAGCGGGGGGTGGGAGACCCAGTACTTC | CASRVSGGWETQYF
TRBJ1-2 | TRBV2 | NA | TGTGCCAGCAGTGAGATGCAGGGCGGCTATGGCTACACCTTC | CASSEMQGGYGYTF
TRBJ1-1 | TRBV5-6 | NA | TGTGCCAGCAGCTTCGGCGACAGGTCAGATTCTGAAGCTTTCTTT | CASSFGDRSDSEAFF
TRBJ1-2 | TRBV28 | TRBD1 | TGTGCCAGCAGACCTCAGGGGGACTATGGCTACACCTTC | CASRPQGDYGYTF
TRBJ1-5 | TRBV2 | NA | TGTGCCAGCAGAGAGACAGTCTATAGCAATCAGCCCCAGCATTTT | CASRETVYSNQPQHF
TRBJ2-7 | TRBV2 | TRBD1 | TGTGCCAGCGGTAGGGGGCTGTACGAGCAGTACTTC | CASGRGLYEQYF
TRBJ1-5 | TRBV19 | TRBD1 | TGTGCCAGTAGTATTCAGGGGGCGTTTAATCTGGGCAATCAGCCCCAGCATTTT | CASSIQGAFNLGNQPQHF
TRBJ2-3 | TRBV5-4 | NA | TGTGCCAGCAGCTCAATGACAGATACGCAGTATTTT | CASSSMTDTQYF
TRBJ2-2 | TRBV5-1 | NA | TGCGCCAGCAGCCGATTCGCGGGGGCGGACACCGGGGAGCTGTTTTTT | CASSRFAGADTGELFF
TRBJ1-5 | TRBV2 | NA | TGTGCCGTTAACGGGGGGTATAGCAATCAGCCCCAGCATTTT | CAVNGGYSNQPQHF
TRBJ2-7 | TRBV5-1 | TRBD1 | TGCGCCAGCAGCTCCTCCGACAGGGGGCGAAGCGAGCAGTACTTC | CASSSSDRGRSEQYF
TRBJ1-2 | TRBV4-1 | NA | TGCGCCAGCAGCCCCCGCGGGGACCCGGCGGAAAACTATGGCTACACCTTC | CASSPRGDPAENYGYTF
TRBJ2-2 | TRBV7-3 | NA | TGTGCCAGCAGCGGACAGAACACCGGGGAGCTGTTTTTT | CASSGQNTGELFF
TRBJ2-1 | TRBV18 | NA | TGTGCCAGCTCACCACCTGGCGGGGTGAGCTACAATGAGCAGTTCTTC | CASSPPGGVSYNEQFF
TRBJ2-4 | TRBV15 | NA | TGTGCCACCAGCCCACATGGGAGCGTAGCCAAAAACATTCAGTACTTC | CATSPHGSVAKNIQYF
TRBJ1-2 | TRBV27 | TRBD1 | TGTGCCAGCAGTCATAGGGACAGGGCGAGCCTTAACTATGGCTACACCTTC | CASSHRDRASLNYGYTF
TRBJ1-1 | TRBV28 | NA | TGTGCCAGCAGCGATATCGTGTCATCGGTGGACACTGAAGCTTTCTTT | CASSDIVSSVDTEAFF
TRBJ2-7 | TRBV4-2 | TRBD2 | TGTGCCAGCAGCCAAGATCAGGGCGGGGGGCGCGAGCAGTACTTC | CASSQDQGGGREQYF
TRBJ2-3 | TRBV5-4 | TRBD2 | TGTGCCAGCAGCTTGGAAATAGCGGGGGGAGTAATAGATACGCAGTATTTT | CASSLEIAGGVIDTQYF